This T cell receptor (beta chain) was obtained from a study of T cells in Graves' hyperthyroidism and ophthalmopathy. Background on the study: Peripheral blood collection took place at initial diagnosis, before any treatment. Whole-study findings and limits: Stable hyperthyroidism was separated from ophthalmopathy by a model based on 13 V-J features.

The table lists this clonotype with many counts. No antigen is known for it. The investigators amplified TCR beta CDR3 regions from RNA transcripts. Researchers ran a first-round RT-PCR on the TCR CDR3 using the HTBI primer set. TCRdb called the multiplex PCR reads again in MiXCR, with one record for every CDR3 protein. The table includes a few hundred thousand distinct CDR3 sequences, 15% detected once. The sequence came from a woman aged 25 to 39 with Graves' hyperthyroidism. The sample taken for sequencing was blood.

The CDR3 bases are TGTGCCACCAGTGATACGGGACACCTCCAAGAGACCCAGTACTTC. Amino acids: CATSDTGHLQETQYF. J is TRBJ2-5 and V is TRBV24-1, with D perhaps matching TRBD1 (6 bases). CDR3 length: 15 residues. Germline CDR1 is KGHDR and CDR2 is SFDVKD. V was shortened by 3 bases and J by 1 base, with 11 bases between the two germline ends.